These 17 T cell receptor beta chains share one sample of origin, sequenced in a study of T-cell reconstitution after alpha-beta-depleted transplantation in children. The authors prepared the TCRbeta library with unique molecular identifiers. Each CDR3 protein is one row after TCRdb ran MiXCR on the PCR reads. This sample has 250,000 to 300,000 distinct CDR3 sequences, with around 10% found just once. Source: PBMCs, taken before TCRalphabeta/CD19-depleted stem cell transplant. All receptors derive from a boy younger than two with acute myeloid leukemia, due to receive a stem cell transplant.

This clonotype was detected many times. V and J are TRBV7-2 and TRBJ2-5; D unresolved. V was pared by 5 bases and J by 5 bases, with 12 bases between. This CDR3 is 13 amino acids long. CDR1 and CDR2 (germline): SGHTA, FQGNSA. In DNA, the CDR3 is TGTGCCAGCAGCAAATACCTTAGGGAGACCCAGTACTTC. Translated, it gives CASSKYLRETQYF.

This clonotype appeared many times. The chain combines TRBV5-1 with TRBJ2-3; D ambiguous. CDR3 length equals 15 residues. V lost 0 bases and J lost 0, with 8 bases in between. Germline V gene sequence: CDR1 SGHRS, CDR2 YFSETQ. The CDR3 sequence: CASSLETASTDTQYF. In nucleotides, the CDR3 is TGCGCCAGCAGCTTGGAGACGGCTAGCACAGATACGCAGTATTTT. The full variable domain, with the rest looked up from reference TRBV5-1 and TRBJ2-3, is KAGVTQTPRYLIKTRGQQVTLSCSPISGHRSVSWYQQTPGQGLQFLFEYFSETQRNKGNFPGRFSGRQFSNSRSEMNVSTLELGDSALYLCASSLETASTDTQYFGPGTRLTVL.

This clonotype was counted at least ten times. V usage is TRBV10-3 and J usage is TRBJ2-3; possible D gene TRBD1, 5 bases. This CDR3 is 14 amino acids long. In germline, CDR1 is ENHRY, CDR2 SYGVKD. The V end was cut by 4 bases, the J end by 2 bases, with 10 bases between. The CDR3 sequence: CAISVGGHTDTQYF. DNA for the CDR3: TGTGCCATCAGTGTGGGTGGACACACAGATACGCAGTATTTT.

This clonotype occurred many times. The gene calls are TRBV10-3 and TRBJ2-1; 11 bases match TRBD1. With V trimmed by 3 bases and J by 4 bases, 11 bases remained unmatched. The germline V gene has CDR1 ENHRY and CDR2 SYGVKD. The CDR3 length is 18 residues. CDR3 coding DNA: TGTGCCATCAGTGACGGCCCCTGGGACAGGGGGGCTTACAATGAGCAGTTCTTC. Translating it yields CAISDGPWDRGAYNEQFF.

This clonotype was counted ten times or more. The genes are TRBV7-3 and TRBJ2-3, with no clear D. The germline V gene has CDR1 SGHTA and CDR2 FQGTGA. The CDR3 covers 13 residues. Trimming took off 5 bases at V and 5 bases at J, with 11 bases between the two ends. CDR3: CASSPKVKDTQYF. CDR3 nucleotides: TGTGCCAGCAGCCCTAAAGTCAAAGATACGCAGTATTTT. Drawing the rest from reference TRBV7-3 and TRBJ2-3, the complete variable domain is GAGVSQTPSNKVTEKGKYVELRCDPISGHTALYWYRQSLGQGPEFLIYFQGTGAADDSGLPNDRFFAVRPEGSVSTLKIQRTERGDSAVYLCASSPKVKDTQYFGPGTRLTVL.

This clonotype was counted a few times. This rearrangement joins TRBV5-4 to TRBJ1-4; TRBD1 matches 8 bases. The CDR3 length is 15 residues. Germline V CDR1 and CDR2: SGHNT, YYREEE (reference sequence). J was trimmed by 4 bases and V by 3 bases; bases with no gene match: 5. The CDR3 region is CASSWQGAHNEKLFF. CDR3 nucleotides: TGTGCCAGCAGCTGGCAGGGGGCCCATAATGAAAAACTGTTTTTT.

This clonotype has more than one count but fewer than ten. The chain has TRBV5-1 and TRBJ2-1, with 10 bases identical to TRBD2. The J segment lost 5 bases and the V segment lost 4 bases, leaving 9 bases of the junction unmatched. Germline V CDR1 and CDR2: SGHRS, YFSETQ. The CDR3 extends over 16 amino acids. This CDR3 reads CASSKREGLVNNEQFF. In DNA, the CDR3 is TGCGCCAGCAGCAAGCGGGAGGGCCTTGTGAACAATGAGCAGTTCTTC. The full variable domain, completed using reference TRBV5-1 and TRBJ2-1, is KAGVTQTPRYLIKTRGQQVTLSCSPISGHRSVSWYQQTPGQGLQFLFEYFSETQRNKGNFPGRFSGRQFSNSRSEMNVSTLELGDSALYLCASSKREGLVNNEQFFGPGTRLTVL.

This clonotype appeared many times. V and J are TRBV9 and TRBJ2-7; D perhaps matches TRBD2 (6 bases). In germline, CDR1 is SGDLS, CDR2 YYNGEE. The CDR3 covers 12 residues. Deletions cut 5 bases from V and 6 bases from J, with 12 bases between. The CDR3 DNA is TGTGCCAGCAGTCGTAGCGGAGGCGAGCAGTACTTC. This encodes CASSRSGGEQYF.

Here the CDR3 DNA reads TGTGCCAGCAGCTTTAAACAGGGGGCGGCAGTAAGCTACGAGCAGTACTTC. It encodes CASSFKQGAAVSYEQYF. The genes are TRBV27 and TRBJ2-7; the match to TRBD1 covers 9 bases. Germline loops: CDR1 MNHEY, CDR2 SMNVEV (reference sequence). The CDR3 sequence is 17 residues long. Trimming cost V 6 bases and J 3 bases; bases outside gene matches: 15.

This clonotype occurred many times. The chain links TRBV27 to TRBJ2-3, with 7 bases fitting TRBD2. This CDR3 contains 15 residues. CDR1 MNHEY and CDR2 SMNVEV come from the germline V gene (reference sequence). Trimming cost V 3 bases and J 1 base; bases outside gene matches: 4. DNA of the CDR3: TGTGCCAGCAGTTTTGGGGACTACCGCACAGATACGCAGTATTTT. Residues: CASSFGDYRTDTQYF.

This clonotype was recorded once. A much larger clone lies one base from this, so it may be a read error. V gene TRBV24-1 combines with J gene TRBJ2-5; D perhaps matches TRBD2 (5 bases). V was trimmed by 9 bases and J by 5 bases, leaving 15 bases between them. Germline CDR1 is KGHDR and CDR2 is SFDVKD. The CDR3 contains 13 residues. CDR3 region: CATWGAGEETQYF. CDR3 coding DNA: TGTGCCACCTGGGGTGCGGGCGAGGAGACCCAGTACTTC.

This clonotype occurred a few times. This chain joins TRBV4-3 and TRBJ1-2; D remains unclear. CDR1 is LGHNA, CDR2 YSLEER, per germline. The CDR3 totals 13 residues. The V and J ends lost 2 bases and 0 bases respectively, with 4 bases between them. CDR3 DNA: TGCGCCAGCAGCCAACTAACTAACTATGGCTACACCTTC. Translating gives CASSQLTNYGYTF.

This clonotype was recorded at least ten times. The V and J genes are TRBV7-2 and TRBJ2-1; a weak D match, TRBD2 (6 bases). V was cut by 2 bases and J by 3 bases, with 17 bases left in between. The CDR3 covers 17 residues. Per germline, CDR1 SGHTA and CDR2 FQGNSA. CDR3 protein: CASSLFPPGVNYNEQFF. The DNA of the CDR3 is TGTGCCAGCAGCTTATTCCCCCCGGGAGTTAACTACAATGAGCAGTTCTTC.

At least ten counts were recorded for this clonotype. The chain links TRBV5-1 to TRBJ2-3; a weak D match, TRBD2 (6 bases). V lost 0 bases and J lost 5, with 22 bases in between. The CDR3 contains 18 residues. Germline CDR1 reads SGHRS; CDR2 reads YFSETQ. The CDR3 loop reads CASSLDLWRLAGKDTQYF. In nucleotides, the CDR3 is TGCGCCAGCAGCTTGGACCTCTGGAGATTGGCGGGAAAAGATACGCAGTATTTT.

J is TRBJ2-1 and V is TRBV27; possible D gene TRBD2, 5 bases. The ends were cut back, 2 bases at V and 5 bases at J, with 13 bases in the middle. The CDR3 extends over 15 amino acids. Germline-derived CDR1 and CDR2 are MNHEY and SMNVEV (reference sequence). The CDR3 region is CASSLAGNLNNEQFF. The CDR3 DNA reads TGTGCCAGCAGTTTAGCCGGGAACCTCAACAATGAGCAGTTCTTC.

About this clonotype itself: A single base separates this from a much larger clone, so it may be a read error. The genes are TRBV4-1 and TRBJ1-1, with TRBD1 as a possible D gene (5 bases). The CDR3 loop spans 17 amino acids. The germline V and J ends were trimmed by 0 bases and 3 bases, with 17 bases remaining between them. Germline lookup yields CDR1 MGHRA and CDR2 YSYEKL. The CDR3 spells CASSQDPTLDTYTEAFF. CDR3 nucleotides: TGCGCCAGCAGCCAAGATCCGACTTTGGACACATACACTGAAGCTTTCTTT.

This clonotype was observed at least ten times. Being one base from a much bigger clone, this may be a read error. The chain combines TRBV13 with TRBJ2-7; D is unclear. Trimming stripped 0 bases from V and 5 bases from J, with 5 bases between. This CDR3 is built from 12 residues. Germline loops: CDR1 PRHDT, CDR2 FYEKMQ (reference sequence). The CDR3 sequence: CASSLGAHEQYF. In DNA form, the CDR3 reads TGTGCCAGCAGCTTAGGGGCCCACGAGCAGTACTTC. The full variable domain, in which reference TRBV13 and TRBJ2-7 provide the parts outside the CDR3, is AAGVIQSPRHLIKEKRETATLKCYPIPRHDTVYWYQQGPGQDPQFLISFYEKMQSDKGSIPDRFSAQQFSDYHSELNMSSLELGDSALYFCASSLGAHEQYFGPGTRLTVT.